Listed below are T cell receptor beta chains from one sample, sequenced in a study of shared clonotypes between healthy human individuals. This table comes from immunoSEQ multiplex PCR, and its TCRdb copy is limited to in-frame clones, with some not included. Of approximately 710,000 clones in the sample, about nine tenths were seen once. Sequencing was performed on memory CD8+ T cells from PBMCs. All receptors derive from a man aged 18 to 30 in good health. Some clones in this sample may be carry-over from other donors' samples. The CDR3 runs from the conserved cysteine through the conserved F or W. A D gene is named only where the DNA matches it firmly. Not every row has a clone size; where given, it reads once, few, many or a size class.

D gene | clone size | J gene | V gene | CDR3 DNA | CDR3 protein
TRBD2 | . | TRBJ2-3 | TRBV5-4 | TGTGCCAGCAGCTTGGGGGTAGCGGGACCCGCAGATACGCAGTATTTT | CASSLGVAGPADTQYF
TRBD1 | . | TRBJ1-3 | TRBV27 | TGTGCCAGCACGACGACAGGGGCTGGAAACACCATATATTTT | CASTTTGAGNTIYF
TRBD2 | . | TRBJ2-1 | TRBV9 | TGTGCCAGCAGCGCCCCGACTAGCGGGCCGAACAATGAGCAGTTCTTC | CASSAPTSGPNNEQFF
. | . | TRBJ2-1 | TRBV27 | TGTGCCAGCAGTTTGGGGGGTCCCTCCTACAATGAGCAGTTCTTC | CASSLGGPSYNEQFF
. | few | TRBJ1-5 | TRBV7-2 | TGTGCCAGCAGCTCGGTGGGCTTTAGCAATCAGCCCCAGCATTTT | CASSSVGFSNQPQHF
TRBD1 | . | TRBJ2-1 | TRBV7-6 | TGTGCCAGCAGCTTAGGGAACAGGGGTTATCTTTACAATGAGCAGTTCTTC | CASSLGNRGYLYNEQFF
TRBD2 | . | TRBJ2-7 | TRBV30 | TGTGCCTGGATGGGGGGGAGCTCCTACGAGCAGTACTTC | CAWMGGSSYEQYF
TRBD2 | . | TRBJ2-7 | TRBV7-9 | TGTGCCAGCAGCTTGGGGCGGGGGACCTCCTACGAGCAGTACTTC | CASSLGRGTSYEQYF
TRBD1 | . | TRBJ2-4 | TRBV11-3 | TGTGCCAGCAGCTCCGACAGGGCCGGAGAAAACATTCAGTACTTC | CASSSDRAGENIQYF
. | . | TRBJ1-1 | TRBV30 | TGTGCCTGGAGTGTCGGTGGTAGCACTGAAGCTTTCTTT | CAWSVGGSTEAFF
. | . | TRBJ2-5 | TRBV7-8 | TGTGCCAGCAGCTACGGACTCCGGAGGAACCAAGAGACCCAGTACTTC | CASSYGLRRNQETQYF